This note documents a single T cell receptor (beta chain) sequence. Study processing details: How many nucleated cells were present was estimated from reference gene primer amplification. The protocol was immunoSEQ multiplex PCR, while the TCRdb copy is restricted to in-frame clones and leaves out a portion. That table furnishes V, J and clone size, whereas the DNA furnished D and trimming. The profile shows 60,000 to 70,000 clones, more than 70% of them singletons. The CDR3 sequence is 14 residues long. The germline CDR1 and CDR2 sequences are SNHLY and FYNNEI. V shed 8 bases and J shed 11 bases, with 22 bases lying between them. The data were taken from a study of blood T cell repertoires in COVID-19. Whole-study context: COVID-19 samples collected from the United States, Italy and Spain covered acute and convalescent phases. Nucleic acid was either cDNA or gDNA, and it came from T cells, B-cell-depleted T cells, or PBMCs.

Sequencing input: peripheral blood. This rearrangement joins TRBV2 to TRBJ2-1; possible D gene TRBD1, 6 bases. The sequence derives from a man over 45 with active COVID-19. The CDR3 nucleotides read TGTGCCAGCTACCGGGACACCGACCTTCCGAAGCAGTTCTTC. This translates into CASYRDTDLPKQFF.